This section outlines one T cell receptor beta chain sequence together with its context. This sample stems from a study of blood T cell repertoires in COVID-19. Study details: The study drew acute and convalescent COVID-19 samples from the United States, Italy and Spain. T cells, B-cell-depleted T cells, or PBMCs provided the cDNA or gDNA that served as material.

The V gene's germline CDR1 is SGHVS and CDR2 FQNEAQ. CDR3 length equals 18 residues. The V and J ends lost 0 bases and 0 bases respectively, with 15 bases between them. As originally analysed: Estimation of nucleated cell counts was performed using reference gene primer amplification. Assay: immunoSEQ multiplex PCR; the TCRdb copy retains only in-frame clones and omits some. V, J and clone size were drawn from that table, and D and trimming were deduced from the DNA. Among 300,000 to 350,000 clones listed, approximately 90% were seen once. This TCR derives from a man younger than 30 with active or convalescent COVID-19. The V and J genes are TRBV7-8 and TRBJ1-5; no clear D. The sequencing sample was made of peripheral blood. CDR3 bases: TGTGCCAGCAGCTTAGCTTTTGGAGGAGACTATAGCAATCAGCCCCAGCATTTT. It translates to CASSLAFGGDYSNQPQHF.